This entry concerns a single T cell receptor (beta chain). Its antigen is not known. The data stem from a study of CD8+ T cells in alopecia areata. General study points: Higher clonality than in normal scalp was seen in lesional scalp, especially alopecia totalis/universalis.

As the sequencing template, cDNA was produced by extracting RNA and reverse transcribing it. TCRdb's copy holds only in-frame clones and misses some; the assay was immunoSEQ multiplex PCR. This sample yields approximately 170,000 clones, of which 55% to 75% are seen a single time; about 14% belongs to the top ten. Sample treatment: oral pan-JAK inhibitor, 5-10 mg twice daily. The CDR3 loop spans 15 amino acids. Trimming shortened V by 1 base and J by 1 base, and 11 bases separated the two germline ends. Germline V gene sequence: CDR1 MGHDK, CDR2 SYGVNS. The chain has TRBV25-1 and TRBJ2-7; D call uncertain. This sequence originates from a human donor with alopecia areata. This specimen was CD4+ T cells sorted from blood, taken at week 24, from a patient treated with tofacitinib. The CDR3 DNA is TGTGCCAGCAGTGAATCCGGGTTGGGATCCTACGAGCAGTACTTC. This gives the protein CASSESGLGSYEQYF.